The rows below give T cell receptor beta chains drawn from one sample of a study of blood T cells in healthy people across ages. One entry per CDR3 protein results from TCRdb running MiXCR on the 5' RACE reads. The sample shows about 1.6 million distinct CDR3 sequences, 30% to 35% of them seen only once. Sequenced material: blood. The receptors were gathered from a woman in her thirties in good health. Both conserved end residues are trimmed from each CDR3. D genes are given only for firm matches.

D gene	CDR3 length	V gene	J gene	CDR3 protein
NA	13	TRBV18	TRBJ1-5	ASSPRGRGDQPQH
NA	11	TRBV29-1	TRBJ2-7	SVVDSYPYVQY
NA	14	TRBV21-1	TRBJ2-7	ASSKEGEGLSYEQY
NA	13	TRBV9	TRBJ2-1	ASSGVGRNYNEQF
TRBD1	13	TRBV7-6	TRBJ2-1	ASSLGTGGQGEQF
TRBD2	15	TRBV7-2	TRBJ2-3	ASSLTLAGGPGDTQY
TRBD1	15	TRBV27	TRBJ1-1	ASSLGQGGWLNTEAF
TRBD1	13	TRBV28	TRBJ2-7	ASSSRGQTSYEQY
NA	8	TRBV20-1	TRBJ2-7	SAGTYEQY
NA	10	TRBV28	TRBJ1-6	ASAGPGTPLH
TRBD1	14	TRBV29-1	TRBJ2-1	SVEDHNRGSYNEQF
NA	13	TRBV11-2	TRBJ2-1	ASSLELGSHNEQF
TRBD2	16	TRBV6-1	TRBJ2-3	ASSRRTSVSSEADTQY
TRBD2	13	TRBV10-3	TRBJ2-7	AIGEPGLAAYEQY
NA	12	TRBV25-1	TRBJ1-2	ASSGQFVRNGYT
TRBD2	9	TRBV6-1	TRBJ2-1	ASRGLAEQF
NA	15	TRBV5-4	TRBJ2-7	ASSLGDVRGAQYEQY
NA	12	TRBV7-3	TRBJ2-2	ASSLTGLTGELF
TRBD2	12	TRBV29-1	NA	SGSSGSSYNEQY
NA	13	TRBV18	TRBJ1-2	ASSSTSTSNYGYT
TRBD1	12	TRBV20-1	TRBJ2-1	SAKLDRGYNEQF
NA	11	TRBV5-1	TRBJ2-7	ASSFKTGYEQY
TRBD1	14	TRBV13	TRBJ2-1	ASSPGQQGMYGEQF
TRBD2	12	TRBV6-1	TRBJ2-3	ATRLLAGTDTQY
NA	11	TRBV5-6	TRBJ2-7	ASSSGLGPEQY
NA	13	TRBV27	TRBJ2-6	ASSPSWSGANVLT
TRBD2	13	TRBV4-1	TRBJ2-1	ASSQGPGLAAGGF
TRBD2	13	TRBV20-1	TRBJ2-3	SARGLAGVSDTQY
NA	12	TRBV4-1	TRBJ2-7	ASSPGPPNYEQY
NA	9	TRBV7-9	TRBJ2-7	ASSAQREQY
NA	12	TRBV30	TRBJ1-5	AWSTGKGYQPQH
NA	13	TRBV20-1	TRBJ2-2	SATAPGPRTGELF
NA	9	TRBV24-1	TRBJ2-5	ATSQGATQY
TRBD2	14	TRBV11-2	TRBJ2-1	ASSWGVRGNYNEQF
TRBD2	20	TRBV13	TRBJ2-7	ASSLGPSRLGTSGGSSYEQY
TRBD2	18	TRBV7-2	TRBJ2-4	ASSLEVGLAGGPAKNIQY
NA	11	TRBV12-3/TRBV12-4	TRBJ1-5	ASSWELNQPQH
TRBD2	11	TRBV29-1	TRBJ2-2	SSTGGGTGELF
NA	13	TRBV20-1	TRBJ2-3	SARDSGRVVDAQY
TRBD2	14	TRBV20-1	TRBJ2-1	SASGTSLALPNEQF
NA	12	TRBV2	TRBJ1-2	ASGDMGVNYGYT
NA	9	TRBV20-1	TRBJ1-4	SATSAEKLF
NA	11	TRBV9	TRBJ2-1	ASSVESGNEQF
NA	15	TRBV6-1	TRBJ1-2	ASSEIPSSNMYHGYT
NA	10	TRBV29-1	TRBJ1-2	STYGENYGYT
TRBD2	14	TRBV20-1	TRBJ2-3	SAEGLAGGRTDTQY
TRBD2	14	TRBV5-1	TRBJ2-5	ASSSTPSGGAETQY
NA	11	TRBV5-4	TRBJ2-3	ASWQGGTDTQY
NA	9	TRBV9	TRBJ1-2	ASSGDYGYT
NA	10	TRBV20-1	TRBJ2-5	SGGTGKETQY
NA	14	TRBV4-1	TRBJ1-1	ASSQVVGSLNTEAF
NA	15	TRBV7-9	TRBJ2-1	ASSPPLGGGADWEQF
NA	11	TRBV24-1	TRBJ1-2	VTSEYRTDGYT
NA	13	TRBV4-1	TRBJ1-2	ASSPSSGDNYGYT
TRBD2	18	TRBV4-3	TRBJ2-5	ASSPGPMGTSGSGQETQY